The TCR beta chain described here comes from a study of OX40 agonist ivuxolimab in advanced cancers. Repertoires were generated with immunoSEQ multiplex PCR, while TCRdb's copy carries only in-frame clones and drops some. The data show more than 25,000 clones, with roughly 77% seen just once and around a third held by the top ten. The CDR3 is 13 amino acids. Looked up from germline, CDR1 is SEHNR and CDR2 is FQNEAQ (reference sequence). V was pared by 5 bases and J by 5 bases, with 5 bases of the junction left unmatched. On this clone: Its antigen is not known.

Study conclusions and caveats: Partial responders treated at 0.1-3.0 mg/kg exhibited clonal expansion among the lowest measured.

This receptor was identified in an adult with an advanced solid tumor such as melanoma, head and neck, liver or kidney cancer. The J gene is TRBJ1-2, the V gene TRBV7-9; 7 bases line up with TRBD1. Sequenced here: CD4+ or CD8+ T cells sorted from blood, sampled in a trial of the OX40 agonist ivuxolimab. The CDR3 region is CASSPDRTYGYTF. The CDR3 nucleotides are TGTGCCAGCAGCCCGGACAGGACTTATGGCTACACCTTC.